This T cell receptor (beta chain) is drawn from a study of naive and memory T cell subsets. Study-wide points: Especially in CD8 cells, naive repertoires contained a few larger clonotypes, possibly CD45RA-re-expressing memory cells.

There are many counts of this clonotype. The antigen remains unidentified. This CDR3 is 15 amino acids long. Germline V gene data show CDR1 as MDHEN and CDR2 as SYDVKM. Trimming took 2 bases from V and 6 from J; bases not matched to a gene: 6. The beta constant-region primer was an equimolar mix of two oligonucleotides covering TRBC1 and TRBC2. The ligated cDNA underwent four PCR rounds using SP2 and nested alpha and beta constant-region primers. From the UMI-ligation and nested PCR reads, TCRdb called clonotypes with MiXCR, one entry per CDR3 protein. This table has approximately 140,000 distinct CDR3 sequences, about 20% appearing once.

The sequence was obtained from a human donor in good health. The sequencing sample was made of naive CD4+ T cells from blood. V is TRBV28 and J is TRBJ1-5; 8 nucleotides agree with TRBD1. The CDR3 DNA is TGTGCCAGCAGTTTAGGGCAGGGGGCAGGTCAGCCCCAGCATTTT. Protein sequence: CASSLGQGAGQPQHF.